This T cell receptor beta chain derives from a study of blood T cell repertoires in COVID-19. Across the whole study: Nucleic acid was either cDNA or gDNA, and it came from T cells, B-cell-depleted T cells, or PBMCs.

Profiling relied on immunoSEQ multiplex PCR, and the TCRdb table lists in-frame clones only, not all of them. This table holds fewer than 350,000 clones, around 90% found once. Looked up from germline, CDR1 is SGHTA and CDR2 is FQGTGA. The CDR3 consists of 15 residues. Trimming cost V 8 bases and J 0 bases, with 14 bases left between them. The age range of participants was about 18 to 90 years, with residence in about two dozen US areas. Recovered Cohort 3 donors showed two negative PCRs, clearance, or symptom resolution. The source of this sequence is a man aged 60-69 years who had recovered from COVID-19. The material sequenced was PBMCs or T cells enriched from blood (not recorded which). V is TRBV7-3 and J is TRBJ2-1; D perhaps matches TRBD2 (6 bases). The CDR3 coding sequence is TGTGCCAGCGCCCCTAGCGCTAGCTCCTACAATGAGCAGTTCTTC. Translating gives CASAPSASSYNEQFF. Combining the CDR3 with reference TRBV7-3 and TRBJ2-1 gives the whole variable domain GAGVSQTPSNKVTEKGKYVELRCDPISGHTALYWYRQSLGQGPEFLIYFQGTGAADDSGLPNDRFFAVRPEGSVSTLKIQRTERGDSAVYLCASAPSASSYNEQFFGPGTRLTVL.